Listed here are 19 T cell receptor beta chains from one sample, sequenced in a study of naive and memory T cell subsets. The beta constant-region primer was an equimolar mix of two oligonucleotides covering TRBC1 and TRBC2. One entry per CDR3 protein, called by TCRdb with MiXCR from the UMI-ligation and nested PCR reads. The table has around 40,000 distinct CDR3 sequences, about 14% seen once. Sequencing input: effector memory CD4+ T cells from blood. Subset specified: effector memory, CD45RA- CD27-. Receptors were obtained from a human donor in good health.

This clonotype has ten or more counts. CDR3 region: CASSQDLGGTGELFF. CDR3 sequence (DNA): TGTGCCAGCAGCCAAGATCTAGGGGGCACCGGGGAGCTGTTTTTT. This rearrangement joins TRBV3-1 to TRBJ2-2; possible D gene TRBD1, 6 bases. The CDR3 spans 15 residues. Germline lookup yields CDR1 LGHDT and CDR2 YNNKEL (reference sequence). Trimming stripped 0 bases from V and 4 bases from J, with 9 bases between.

The chain links TRBV4-1 to TRBJ2-1, with D tentatively TRBD1 (5 bases). Trimming shortened V by 0 bases and J by 6 bases, and 12 bases separated the two germline ends. The germline V gene has CDR1 MGHRA and CDR2 YSYEKL. This CDR3 is 15 amino acids long. The CDR3 coding sequence is TGCGCCAGCAGCCAAGAAGGGGCAGGGCCCAATGAGCAGTTCTTC. This gives the protein CASSQEGAGPNEQFF.

CDR3 protein: CASSSEGTGLNTEAFF. The CDR3 DNA reads TGTGCCAGTAGTTCGGAAGGGACAGGTTTGAACACTGAAGCTTTCTTT. The J gene is TRBJ1-1, the V gene TRBV19; 8 bases map to TRBD1. The V gene's germline CDR1 is LNHDA and CDR2 SQIVND (reference sequence). There are 16 residues in the CDR3. J lost 0 bases, V lost 5 bases, and 8 bases had no gene match.

The sample holds a few counts of this clonotype. The gene calls are TRBV5-1 and TRBJ2-2, with TRBD1 matching 8 bases. The V segment lost 4 bases and the J segment 7 bases; nucleotides outside the gene matches: 15. The CDR3 totals 17 residues. Germline CDR1 and CDR2: SGHRS and YFSETQ. The CDR3 here is CASSPRTGSARGGELFF. The CDR3 DNA follows: TGCGCCAGCAGCCCCCGGACAGGGAGCGCTCGGGGCGGGGAGCTGTTTTTT.

This clonotype has just a few counts. The V gene is TRBV4-2, the J gene TRBJ2-1, with 7 bases that match TRBD2. Germline CDR1 LGHNA, CDR2 YNFKEQ. The CDR3 runs 16 residues. V lost 4 bases to trimming and J lost 7 bases; unmatched junction nucleotides: 13. CDR3 amino acids: CASSLAGGQGGNEQFF. In DNA, the CDR3 is TGTGCCAGCAGCCTAGCGGGTGGGCAGGGAGGAAATGAGCAGTTCTTC.

This clonotype has more than one count but fewer than ten. V usage is TRBV11-2 and J usage is TRBJ2-1; 14 bases fit TRBD2. The ends lost 5 bases at V and 1 base at J; junction bases unmatched: 7. The CDR3 spans 18 residues. Germline V gene lookup returns CDR1 SGHAT and CDR2 FQNNGV. In DNA, the CDR3 is TGTGCCAGCAGCCCACTGACTAGCGGGGGGGGTTCCTACAATGAGCAGTTCTTC. Its translation: CASSPLTSGGGSYNEQFF.

This clonotype was counted ten times or more. V usage is TRBV19 and J usage is TRBJ2-1; weak D call: TRBD2 (5 bases). Trimming left V 8 bases short and J 0 bases short, with 11 bases between. Per the germline V gene, CDR1 is LNHDA and CDR2 is SQIVND (reference sequence). This CDR3 comprises 14 residues. CDR3 loop: CASPLASSYNEQFF. The CDR3 nucleotides read TGTGCCAGTCCTTTAGCGAGCTCCTACAATGAGCAGTTCTTC.

This clonotype was observed a handful of times. The chain is built from TRBV30 and TRBJ1-1, with D uncertain. Germline values: CDR1 GTSNPN, CDR2 SVGIG (reference sequence). Trimming cost V 3 bases and J 4 bases, with 9 bases left between them. This CDR3 has 12 residues. The CDR3 sequence is CAWRSRGTEAFF. In DNA form, the CDR3 reads TGTGCCTGGAGGAGTCGGGGCACTGAAGCTTTCTTT. The variable domain in full, with the rest retrieved from reference TRBV30 and TRBJ1-1, is SQTIHQWPATLVQPVGSPLSLECTVEGTSNPNLYWYRQAAGRGLQLLFYSVGIGQISSEVPQNLSASRPQDRQFILSSKKLLLSDSGFYLCAWRSRGTEAFFGQGTRLTVV.

This clonotype was recorded a few times. This chain uses TRBV6-5 with TRBJ1-1; possibly TRBD1 for D (6 bases). The germline V and J ends were trimmed by 8 bases and 10 bases, with 17 bases remaining between them. The CDR3 runs to 12 residues. Germline lookup yields CDR1 MNHEY and CDR2 SVGAGI. CDR3 residues: CASRSDSSGAFF. The CDR3 nucleotides are TGTGCCAGCCGATCGGACAGTTCCGGAGCTTTCTTT.

This clonotype has just a few counts. The chain employs TRBV20-1 and TRBJ1-2; no reliable D call. There are 14 residues in the CDR3. The V end lost 4 bases, the J end lost 4 bases, and 16 bases lay between the germline ends. Per germline, CDR1 DFQATT and CDR2 SNEGSKA (reference sequence). Here the CDR3 reads CSANSRGMGYGYTF. The CDR3 DNA sequence: TGCAGTGCTAATAGTCGGGGTATGGGCTATGGCTACACCTTC.

This clonotype was observed a single time. J is TRBJ1-1 and V is TRBV5-5, with a weak D call TRBD1 (6 bases). This CDR3 comprises 16 residues. The V and J ends lost 3 bases and 5 bases respectively, with 20 bases between them. The germline V gene has CDR1 SGHKS and CDR2 YYEKEE (reference sequence). CDR3 in amino acids: CASSWRIDRYGTEAFF. The CDR3 DNA reads TGTGCCAGCAGCTGGCGGATCGACAGGTACGGGACTGAAGCTTTCTTT.

This clonotype was counted at least ten times. The V gene is TRBV7-2, the J gene TRBJ2-1; 8 bases agree with TRBD2. CDR1 and CDR2 from the germline V gene are SGHTA and FQGNSA. This CDR3 has 14 residues. Trimming cost V 5 bases and J 7 bases; bases outside gene matches: 7. CDR3 DNA: TGTGCCAGCAGCCCGGGAGGGCTAAGGAATGAGCAGTTCTTC. Amino acids: CASSPGGLRNEQFF.

This clonotype was observed many times. The CDR3 loop reads CSARGPQATDTQYF. CDR3 nucleotides: TGCAGTGCTAGAGGTCCCCAGGCCACAGATACGCAGTATTTT. This chain links TRBV20-1 with TRBJ2-3; D is uncertain. This CDR3 contains 14 residues. Trimming left V 1 base short and J 2 bases short, with 10 bases between. Germline V gene sequence: CDR1 DFQATT, CDR2 SNEGSKA (reference sequence).

This clonotype was seen a few times. The chain has TRBV7-2 and TRBJ2-7, with TRBD2 identical over 9 bases. Looked up from germline, CDR1 is SGHTA and CDR2 is FQGNSA. There are 15 residues in the CDR3. V gave up 1 base and J gave up 6 bases; unmatched junction bases: 7. The DNA of the CDR3 is TGTGCCAGCAGCTTAGTCTCGGCGGGAGGGCCCGAGCAGTACTTC. Translated: CASSLVSAGGPEQYF.

In DNA, the CDR3 is TGCAGTGCTAGACTCCCCCTAGCGGGAGCTGGCGGCTACAATGAGCAGTTCTTC. This encodes CSARLPLAGAGGYNEQFF. The chain couples TRBV20-1 to TRBJ2-1; 10 bases are a match to TRBD2. CDR3 size: 18 residues. Trimming at V came to 2 bases and at J to 3 bases, leaving 13 bases not matched to a gene. Germline CDR1 reads DFQATT; CDR2 reads SNEGSKA (reference sequence).

The table lists this clonotype with a few counts. The chain is built from TRBV20-1 and TRBJ1-2, with D maybe TRBD1 (5 bases). Germline lookup yields CDR1 DFQATT and CDR2 SNEGSKA (reference sequence). The CDR3 extends over 16 amino acids. The V gene lost 3 bases and the J gene lost 4 bases, with 21 bases spanning the gap. CDR3 sequence (DNA): TGCAGTGCTAGGAGCGCGTCTCTCAGGGACCCCTATGGCTACACCTTC. This encodes CSARSASLRDPYGYTF.

This clonotype was seen many times. This chain links TRBV7-2 with TRBJ2-7; D perhaps matches TRBD1 (6 bases). Germline CDR1 SGHTA, CDR2 FQGNSA. The V end was cut by 5 bases, the J end by 4 bases, with 18 bases between. The CDR3 totals 15 residues. The CDR3 nucleotides read TGTGCCAGCAGCCCAGGGGACCCGGGGCAATACGAGCAGTACTTC. It codes for CASSPGDPGQYEQYF.

This chain connects TRBV4-2 to TRBJ2-6; 7 bases are a match to TRBD2. This CDR3 is built from 17 residues. V lost 3 bases and J lost 4; bases outside the gene matches: 9. Germline assignment: CDR1 LGHNA and CDR2 YNFKEQ. The CDR3 loop is CASSHTAGPSGANVLTF. CDR3 nucleotides: TGTGCCAGCAGCCACACAGCGGGACCCTCCGGGGCCAACGTCCTGACTTTC.

The V call is TRBV27, the J call TRBJ2-7; 10 nucleotides agree with TRBD2. This CDR3 is built from 15 residues. After removal of 2 bases from V and 1 base from J, the junction contained 2 bases not matched to a gene. Germline V CDR1 and CDR2: MNHEY, SMNVEV (reference sequence). The CDR3: CASSLEGLASYEQYF. CDR3 DNA sequence: TGTGCCAGCAGTTTAGAGGGACTAGCGTCCTACGAGCAGTACTTC.